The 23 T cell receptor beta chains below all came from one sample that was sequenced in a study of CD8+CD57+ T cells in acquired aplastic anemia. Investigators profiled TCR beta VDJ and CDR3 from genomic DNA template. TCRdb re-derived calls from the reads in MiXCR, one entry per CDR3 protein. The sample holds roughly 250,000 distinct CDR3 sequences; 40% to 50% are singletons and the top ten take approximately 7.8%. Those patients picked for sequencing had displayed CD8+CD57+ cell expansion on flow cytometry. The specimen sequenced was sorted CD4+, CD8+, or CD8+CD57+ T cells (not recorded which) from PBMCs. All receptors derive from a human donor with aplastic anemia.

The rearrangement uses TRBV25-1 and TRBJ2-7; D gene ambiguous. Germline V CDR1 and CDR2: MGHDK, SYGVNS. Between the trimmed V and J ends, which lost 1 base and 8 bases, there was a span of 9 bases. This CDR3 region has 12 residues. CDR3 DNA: TGTGCCAGCAGTGAATCTGACCTGCAGCAGTACTTC. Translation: CASSESDLQQYF.

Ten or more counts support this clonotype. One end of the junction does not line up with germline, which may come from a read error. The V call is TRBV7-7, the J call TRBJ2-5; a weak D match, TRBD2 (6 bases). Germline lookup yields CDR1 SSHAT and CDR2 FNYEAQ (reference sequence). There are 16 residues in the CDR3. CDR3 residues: CASSLALGGPSETQYF. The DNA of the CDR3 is TGTGCTAGCAGCTTAGCCCTAGGAGGGCCCTCAGAGACCCAGTACTTC. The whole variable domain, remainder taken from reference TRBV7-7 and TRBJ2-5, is GAGVSQSPRYKVTKRGQDVTLRCDPISSHATLYWYQQALGQGPEFLTYFNYEAQPDKSGLPSDRFSAERPEGSISTLTIQRTEQRDSAMYRCASSLALGGPSETQYFGPGTRLLVL.

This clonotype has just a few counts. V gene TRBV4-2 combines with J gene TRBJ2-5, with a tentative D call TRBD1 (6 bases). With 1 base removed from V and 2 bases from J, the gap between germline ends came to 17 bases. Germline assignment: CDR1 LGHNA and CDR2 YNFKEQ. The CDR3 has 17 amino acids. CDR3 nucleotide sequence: TGTGCCAGCAGCCAAGGACACAGGGAAATATCACAAGAGACCCAGTACTTC. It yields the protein CASSQGHREISQETQYF.

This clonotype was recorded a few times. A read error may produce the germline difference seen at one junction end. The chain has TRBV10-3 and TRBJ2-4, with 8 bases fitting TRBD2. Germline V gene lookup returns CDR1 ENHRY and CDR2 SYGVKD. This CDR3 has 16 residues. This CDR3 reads CAISAHHGGAKNTQYF. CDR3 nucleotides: TGTGCCATCAGTGCGCATCACGGGGGGGCTAAAAACACTCAGTACTTC.

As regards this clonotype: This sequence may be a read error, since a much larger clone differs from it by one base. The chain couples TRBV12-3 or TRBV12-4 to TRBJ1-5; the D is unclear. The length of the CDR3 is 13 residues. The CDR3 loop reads CASSRGTNQSQHF. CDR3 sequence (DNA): TGTGCCAGCAGCCGCGGAACCAATCAGTCCCAGCATTTT.

The CDR3 protein is CAIRDALAPSSYEQYF. The CDR3 DNA reads as TGTGCCATCAGGGACGCCTTAGCCCCCAGCTCCTACGAGCAGTACTTC. The gene calls are TRBV10-3 and TRBJ2-7; D gene ambiguous. V was cut by 6 bases and J by 0 bases, with 18 bases left in between. Germline V CDR1 and CDR2: ENHRY, SYGVKD. The CDR3 spans 16 residues.

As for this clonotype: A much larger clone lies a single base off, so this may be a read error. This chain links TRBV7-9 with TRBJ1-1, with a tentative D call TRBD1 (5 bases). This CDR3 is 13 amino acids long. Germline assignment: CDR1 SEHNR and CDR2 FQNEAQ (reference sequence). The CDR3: CASSLGTPTEALF. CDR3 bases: TGTGCCAGCAGCTTGGGGACCCCCACTGAAGCTCTCTTT.

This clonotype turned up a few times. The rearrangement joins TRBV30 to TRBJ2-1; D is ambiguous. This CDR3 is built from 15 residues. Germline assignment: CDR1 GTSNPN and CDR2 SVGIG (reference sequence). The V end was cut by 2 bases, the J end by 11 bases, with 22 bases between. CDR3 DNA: TGTGCCTGGAGTCCCCTCAGCCATCGTGTGGCCCAGCAGTTCTTC. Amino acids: CAWSPLSHRVAQQFF.

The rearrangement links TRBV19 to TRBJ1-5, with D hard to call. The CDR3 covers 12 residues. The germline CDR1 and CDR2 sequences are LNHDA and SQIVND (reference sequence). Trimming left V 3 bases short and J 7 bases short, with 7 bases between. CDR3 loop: CASSMFGQPQHF. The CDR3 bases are TGTGCCAGTAGTATGTTTGGACAGCCCCAGCATTTT.

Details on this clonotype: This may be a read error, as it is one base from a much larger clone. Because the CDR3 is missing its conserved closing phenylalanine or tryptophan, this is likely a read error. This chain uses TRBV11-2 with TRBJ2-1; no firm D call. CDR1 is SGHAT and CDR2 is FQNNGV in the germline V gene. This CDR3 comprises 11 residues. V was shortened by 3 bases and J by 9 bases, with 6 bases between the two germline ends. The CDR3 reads CASSFRSEQFS. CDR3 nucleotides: TGTGCCAGCAGCTTTAGGAGTGAGCAGTTCTCC.

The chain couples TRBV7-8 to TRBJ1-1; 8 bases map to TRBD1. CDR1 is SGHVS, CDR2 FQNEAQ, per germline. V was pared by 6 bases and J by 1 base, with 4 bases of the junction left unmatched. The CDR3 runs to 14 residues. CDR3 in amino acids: CASRPGTGNTEAFF. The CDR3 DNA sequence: TGTGCCAGCAGACCCGGGACAGGGAACACTGAAGCTTTCTTT.

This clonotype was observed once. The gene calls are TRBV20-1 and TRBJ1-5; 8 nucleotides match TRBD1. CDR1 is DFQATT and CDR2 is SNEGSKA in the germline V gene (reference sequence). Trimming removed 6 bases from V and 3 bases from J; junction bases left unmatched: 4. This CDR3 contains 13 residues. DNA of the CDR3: TGCAGTGCGCGGACAGGGCCCAATCAGCCCCAGCATTTT. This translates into CSARTGPNQPQHF.

The CDR3 sequence: CASSHSAGSGNQPQHF. The CDR3 DNA reads as TGCGCCAGCAGCCATAGCGCTGGTTCGGGCAATCAGCCCCAGCATTTT. This chain joins TRBV4-1 and TRBJ1-5; D is undetermined. Germline CDR1 and CDR2: MGHRA and YSYEKL. V lost 3 bases and J 2 bases, leaving 14 bases between the germline ends. This CDR3 is built from 16 residues.

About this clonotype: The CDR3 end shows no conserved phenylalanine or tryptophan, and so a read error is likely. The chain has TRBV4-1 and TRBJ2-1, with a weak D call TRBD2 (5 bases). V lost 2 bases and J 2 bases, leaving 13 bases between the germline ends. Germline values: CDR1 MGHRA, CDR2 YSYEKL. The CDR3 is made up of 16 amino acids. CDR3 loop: CASSQLLAYPYNEQFL. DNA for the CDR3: TGCGCCAGCAGCCAACTTCTAGCTTACCCCTACAATGAGCAGTTCCTC.

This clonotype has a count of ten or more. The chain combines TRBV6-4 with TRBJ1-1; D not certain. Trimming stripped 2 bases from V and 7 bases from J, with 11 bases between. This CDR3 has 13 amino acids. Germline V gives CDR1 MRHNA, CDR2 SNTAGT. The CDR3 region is CASSDGDGGEAFF. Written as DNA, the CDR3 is TGTGCCAGCAGTGACGGGGATGGTGGTGAAGCTTTCTTT.

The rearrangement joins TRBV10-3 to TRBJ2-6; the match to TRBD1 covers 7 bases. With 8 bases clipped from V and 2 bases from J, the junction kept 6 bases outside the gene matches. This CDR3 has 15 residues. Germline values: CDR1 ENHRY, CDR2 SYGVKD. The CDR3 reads CAIGTAAAGANVLTF. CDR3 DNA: TGTGCCATCGGGACAGCCGCCGCTGGGGCCAACGTCCTGACTTTC.

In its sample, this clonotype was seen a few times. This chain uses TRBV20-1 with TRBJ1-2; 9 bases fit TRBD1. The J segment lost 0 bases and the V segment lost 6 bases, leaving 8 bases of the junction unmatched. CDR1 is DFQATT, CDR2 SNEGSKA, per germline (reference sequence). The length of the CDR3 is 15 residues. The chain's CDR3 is CSATTGDRANYGYTF. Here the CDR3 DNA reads TGCAGTGCCACCACGGGGGACAGGGCTAACTATGGCTACACCTTC.

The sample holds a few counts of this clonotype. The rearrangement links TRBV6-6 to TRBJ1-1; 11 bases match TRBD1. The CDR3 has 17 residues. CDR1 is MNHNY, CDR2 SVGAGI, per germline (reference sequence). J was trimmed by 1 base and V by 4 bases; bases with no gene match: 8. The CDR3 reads CASSSQADRGPNTEAFF. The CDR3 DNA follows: TGTGCCAGCAGTTCGCAGGCGGACAGGGGGCCGAACACTGAAGCTTTCTTT.

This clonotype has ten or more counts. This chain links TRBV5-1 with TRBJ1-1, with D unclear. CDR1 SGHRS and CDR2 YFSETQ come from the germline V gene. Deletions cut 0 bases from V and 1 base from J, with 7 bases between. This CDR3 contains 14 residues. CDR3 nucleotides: TGCGCCAGCAGCTTGGACGGCGGGAACACTGAAGCTTTCTTT. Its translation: CASSLDGGNTEAFF.

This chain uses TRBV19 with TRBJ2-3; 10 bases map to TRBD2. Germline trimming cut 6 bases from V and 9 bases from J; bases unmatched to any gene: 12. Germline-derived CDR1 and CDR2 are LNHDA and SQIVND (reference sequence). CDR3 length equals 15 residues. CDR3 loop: CASRPGESGGATQYF. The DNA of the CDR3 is TGTGCCAGTAGGCCCGGTGAGAGCGGGGGGGCCACGCAGTATTTT.

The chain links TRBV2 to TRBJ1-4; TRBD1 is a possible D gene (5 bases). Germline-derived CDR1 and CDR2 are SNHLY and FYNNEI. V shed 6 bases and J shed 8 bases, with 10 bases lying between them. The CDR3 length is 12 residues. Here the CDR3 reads CASRDNPEKLFF. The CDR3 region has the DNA TGTGCCAGCAGGGACAATCCAGAAAAACTGTTTTTT.

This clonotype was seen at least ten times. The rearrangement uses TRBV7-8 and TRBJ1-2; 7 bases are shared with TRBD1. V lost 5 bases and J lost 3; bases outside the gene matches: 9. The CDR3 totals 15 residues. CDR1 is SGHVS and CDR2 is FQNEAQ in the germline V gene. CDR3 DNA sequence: TGTGCCAGCAGCCCCCGATCAGGGGGGTACTATGGCTACACCTTC. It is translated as CASSPRSGGYYGYTF.

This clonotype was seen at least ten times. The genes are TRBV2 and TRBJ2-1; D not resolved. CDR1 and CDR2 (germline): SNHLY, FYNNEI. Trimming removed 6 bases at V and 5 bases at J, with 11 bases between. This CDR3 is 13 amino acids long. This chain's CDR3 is CASRPPMDNEQFF. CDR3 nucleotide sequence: TGTGCCAGCAGACCCCCGATGGACAATGAGCAGTTCTTC.